This T cell receptor (beta chain) derives from a study of radiotherapy plus CTLA-4 blockade in lung cancer. The overall study: Objective responses were documented in 15% to 20% of patients, with disease control in about 28%.

Produced via immunoSEQ multiplex PCR; TCRdb's table is partial and in-frame only. In the table there are approximately 47,000 clones, roughly 63% of which are singletons. Focal radiation with ipilimumab CTLA-4 blockade was given to patients with chemo-refractory metastatic non-small-cell lung cancer. General study points: Radiotherapy plus ipilimumab was followed by expansion in blood of tumor-derived TCR clones. In blood, early T cell clone dynamics reportedly predicted response best, together with interferon-beta.

V trimming: 4 bases; J trimming: 2 bases; junction bases outside the gene matches: 6. This CDR3 has 15 amino acids. The V gene's germline CDR1 is MNHNS and CDR2 SASEGT. With regard to this clone: What it recognizes is unknown.

The origin of this receptor is a human donor with non-small cell lung cancer who had a partial response to radiotherapy plus ipilimumab. The chain joins TRBV6-1 to TRBJ2-7; 9 bases agree with TRBD2. Sequences were derived from peripheral blood, sampled from a patient treated with radiotherapy plus ipilimumab. CDR3 nucleotides: TGTGCCAGCAGTGTAGGCGGGGGGGGCGCCTACGAGCAGTACTTC. It is translated as CASSVGGGGAYEQYF.